These 32 T cell receptor beta chains share one sample of origin, sequenced in a study of blood T cell repertoires in COVID-19. Profiling relied on immunoSEQ multiplex PCR, and the TCRdb table lists in-frame clones only, not all of them. Of roughly 260,000 clones listed, less than 90% were seen once; the top ten hold approximately 3.8%. Specimen: peripheral blood. The receptors were gathered from a man aged 60 to 75 who had recovered from COVID-19.

The chain employs TRBV12-3 or TRBV12-4 and TRBJ2-1; 7 positions agree with TRBD2. The CDR3 runs 13 residues. Germline trimming cut 7 bases from V and 5 bases from J; bases unmatched to any gene: 5. CDR3 bases: TGTGCCAGCAAAGCTAGCGGAGACAATGAGCAGTTCTTC. The encoded protein is CASKASGDNEQFF.

V usage is TRBV7-9 and J usage is TRBJ2-1; 11 bases align to TRBD1. Germline lookup yields CDR1 SEHNR and CDR2 FQNEAQ (reference sequence). The CDR3 is 15 amino acids. The V segment lost 4 bases and the J segment 7 bases; nucleotides outside the gene matches: 6. The CDR3 here is CASSSGQGARNEQFF. As DNA, the CDR3 is TGTGCCAGCAGCTCCGGACAGGGGGCGCGAAATGAGCAGTTCTTC.

This rearrangement joins TRBV10-3 to TRBJ2-5; a possible D gene is TRBD2 (6 bases). The CDR3 runs 19 residues. V gave up 0 bases and J gave up 5 bases, with 25 bases separating them. Germline CDR1 ENHRY, CDR2 SYGVKD. CDR3 DNA sequence: TGTGCCATCAGTGAGTCGGGGAAGGAGGGGTCACCTTTTGGGGAGACCCAGTACTTC. It is translated as CAISESGKEGSPFGETQYF.

This rearrangement joins TRBV5-4 to TRBJ2-2, with 8 bases lining up with TRBD2. V lost 3 bases and J lost 3; bases outside the gene matches: 1. CDR1 is SGHNT and CDR2 is YYREEE in the germline V gene (reference sequence). The CDR3 is 14 residues long. The CDR3 sequence is CASSSGGDTGELFF. The DNA for the CDR3 is TGTGCCAGCAGCTCCGGGGGGGACACCGGGGAGCTGTTTTTT.

This clone was observed once. The CDR3 protein is CAWTGNSPLHF. For the CDR3, the DNA is TGTGCCTGGACGGGAAATTCACCCCTCCACTTT. J is TRBJ1-6 and V is TRBV30; D gene unclear. V lost 4 bases and J lost 7, with 5 bases in between. Germline CDR1 reads GTSNPN; CDR2 reads SVGIG (reference sequence). The CDR3 sequence is 11 residues long. Variable domain in full (rest from reference TRBV30 and TRBJ1-6): SQTIHQWPATLVQPVGSPLSLECTVEGTSNPNLYWYRQAAGRGLQLLFYSVGIGQISSEVPQNLSASRPQDRQFILSSKKLLLSDSGFYLCAWTGNSPLHFGNGTRLTVT.

The CDR3 DNA reads TGTGCCAGCAGTACAGGGGCCGGGGAGCTGTTTTTT. Protein product: CASSTGAGELFF. The chain links TRBV6-2 or TRBV6-3 to TRBJ2-2; TRBD1 matches 7 bases. Germline CDR1 and CDR2: MNHEY and SVGEGT. With V trimmed by 5 bases and J by 6 bases, 0 bases remained unmatched. The length of the CDR3 is 12 residues.

The chain combines TRBV7-3 with TRBJ2-3; D ambiguous. The CDR3 is made up of 17 amino acids. Germline V gene data show CDR1 as SGHTA and CDR2 as FQGTGA. The V and J ends lost 0 bases and 1 base respectively, with 14 bases between them. The CDR3 region is CASSLTPVKRRTDTQYF. In DNA form, the CDR3 reads TGTGCCAGCAGCTTAACGCCGGTGAAGCGACGCACAGATACGCAGTATTTT.

This clone came up a few times. V is TRBV18 and J is TRBJ1-1; D remains ambiguous. V dropped 6 bases and J dropped 6 bases, with 20 bases sitting between them. Germline V gene sequence: CDR1 KGHSH, CDR2 LQKENI. There are 15 residues in the CDR3. CDR3 sequence: CASSPQREIESEAFF. CDR3 nucleotides: TGTGCCAGCTCCCCCCAGAGGGAAATCGAGTCTGAAGCTTTCTTT.

The rearrangement uses TRBV6-1 and TRBJ2-2; weak D call: TRBD2 (5 bases). Germline V lookup: CDR1 MNHNS, CDR2 SASEGT. This CDR3 is built from 15 residues. Trimming shortened V by 2 bases and J by 1 base, and 8 bases separated the two germline ends. As DNA, the CDR3 is TGTGCCAGCAGTGAACGGGGAGTGAACACCGGGGAGCTGTTTTTT. Residues: CASSERGVNTGELFF.

This chain connects TRBV19 to TRBJ1-1; D uncertain. The CDR3 length is 14 residues. V lost 3 bases to trimming and J lost 6 bases, with 14 bases between them. From germline, CDR1 is LNHDA and CDR2 SQIVND (reference sequence). CDR3: CASSILRQVSEAFF. CDR3 coding DNA: TGTGCCAGTAGTATCCTTCGGCAGGTCTCTGAAGCTTTCTTT.

The chain joins TRBV5-1 to TRBJ2-1, with a tentative D call TRBD2 (6 bases). Germline-derived CDR1 and CDR2 are SGHRS and YFSETQ. The V end was cut by 1 base, the J end by 1 base, with 15 bases between. The CDR3 has 17 amino acids. The CDR3 nucleotides are TGCGCCAGCAGCTTGCCTAATCTAGCGTTGTCCTACAATGAGCAGTTCTTC. This sequence encodes CASSLPNLALSYNEQFF.

The chain is built from TRBV7-9 and TRBJ1-5; 8 nucleotides agree with TRBD1. This CDR3 contains 16 residues. The germline V gene has CDR1 SEHNR and CDR2 FQNEAQ (reference sequence). With V trimmed by 1 base and J by 3 bases, 5 bases remained unmatched. The CDR3 region has the DNA TGTGCCAGCAGCTTAGGGACAGGGCCGGCCAATCAGCCCCAGCATTTT. Its protein is CASSLGTGPANQPQHF.

The chain uses TRBV2 and TRBJ2-7; TRBD2 matches at 9 bases. CDR1 SNHLY and CDR2 FYNNEI come from the germline V gene. The CDR3 contains 15 residues. Trimming took 2 bases from V and 3 from J; bases not matched to a gene: 5. CDR3 DNA sequence: TGTGCCAGCAGTGAAAGGCGGGGGGGCCTCTACGAGCAGTACTTC. Protein product: CASSERRGGLYEQYF.

This sequence joins TRBV27 and TRBJ1-2; 10 bases are shared with TRBD1. The CDR3 totals 16 residues. V lost 5 bases to trimming and J lost 2 bases; unmatched junction nucleotides: 8. Germline V CDR1 and CDR2: MNHEY, SMNVEV (reference sequence). The CDR3 DNA sequence: TGTGCCAGCAGTCCGGGACAGGGGCTAACGAACTATGGCTACACCTTC. Translation: CASSPGQGLTNYGYTF.

A few counts support this clone. The chain joins TRBV27 to TRBJ1-4, with D tentatively TRBD1 (6 bases). Germline CDR1 MNHEY, CDR2 SMNVEV (reference sequence). Trimming removed 2 bases at V and 8 bases at J, with 15 bases between. The CDR3 covers 15 residues. The CDR3 DNA reads as TGTGCCAGCAGTTTAGGGGGCCGGGTTCGGGAAAAACTGTTTTTT. As protein: CASSLGGRVREKLFF. The full variable domain, its missing parts supplied by reference TRBV27 and TRBJ1-4, is EAQVTQNPRYLITVTGKKLTVTCSQNMNHEYMSWYRQDPGLGLRQIYYSMNVEVTDKGDVPEGYKVSRKEKRNFPLILESPSPNQTSLYFCASSLGGRVREKLFFGSGTQLSVL.

This chain connects TRBV4-2 to TRBJ2-7, with D perhaps matching TRBD1 (6 bases). The CDR3 loop spans 14 amino acids. Germline V lookup: CDR1 LGHNA, CDR2 YNFKEQ. V lost 4 bases and J lost 2, with 12 bases in between. The DNA of the CDR3 is TGTGCCAGCAGCCCAGGGGTTCAGGCCTACGAGCAGTACTTC. Its translation is CASSPGVQAYEQYF.

CDR3 sequence: CASSFPGMGYGYTF. In DNA, the CDR3 is TGTGCCAGCAGCTTCCCGGGGATGGGGTATGGCTACACCTTC. The chain couples TRBV7-2 to TRBJ1-2; D unresolved. This CDR3 has 14 residues. Trimming took 3 bases from V and 5 from J, leaving 13 bases between them. Germline lookup yields CDR1 SGHTA and CDR2 FQGNSA.

This chain joins TRBV11-2 and TRBJ2-7; 10 bases map to TRBD2. Per the germline V gene, CDR1 is SGHAT and CDR2 is FQNNGV. CDR3 size: 16 residues. V lost 6 bases to trimming and J lost 1 base; unmatched junction nucleotides: 9. The chain's CDR3 is CASSAARTSGSYEQYF. The DNA of the CDR3 is TGTGCCAGCAGTGCCGCCCGGACTAGCGGTTCCTACGAGCAGTACTTC.

This clone occurred a few times. J is TRBJ1-6 and V is TRBV6-2 or TRBV6-3, with TRBD1 matching 8 bases. The ends lost 4 bases at V and 7 bases at J; junction bases unmatched: 6. CDR1 and CDR2 (germline): MNHEY, SVGEGT. The CDR3 is made up of 15 amino acids. CDR3 coding DNA: TGTGCCAGCAGTTCCGCCGGGACAGGAAATTCACCCCTCCACTTT. This gives the protein CASSSAGTGNSPLHF.

The table lists this clone with a few counts. J is TRBJ2-1 and V is TRBV5-4, with D unresolved. The length of the CDR3 is 12 residues. Germline V CDR1 and CDR2: SGHNT, YYREEE (reference sequence). Between the trimmed V and J ends, which lost 4 bases and 6 bases, there was a span of 8 bases. The CDR3 nucleotides are TGTGCCAGCAGCGGTAGTTTCAATGAGCAGTTCTTC. Protein: CASSGSFNEQFF.

The rearrangement links TRBV19 to TRBJ1-3; 9 nucleotides agree with TRBD1. Per germline, CDR1 LNHDA and CDR2 SQIVND (reference sequence). The V and J ends lost 7 bases and 1 base, in that order; junction bases with no gene match: 14. CDR3 length: 18 amino acids. CDR3 protein: CASIHTGTGHSSGNTIYF. In nucleotides, the CDR3 is TGTGCCAGTATCCACACCGGGACAGGGCATTCGTCTGGAAACACCATATATTTT.

The V gene is TRBV13, the J gene TRBJ1-1, with D unclear. The CDR3 is made up of 12 amino acids. CDR1 is PRHDT and CDR2 is FYEKMQ in the germline V gene (reference sequence). Trimming removed 3 bases from V and 7 bases from J, with 9 bases in between. The DNA for the CDR3 is TGTGCCAGCAGCTTTCCCTTGCGTGAAGCTTTCTTT. This gives the protein CASSFPLREAFF.

This rearrangement joins TRBV6-2 or TRBV6-3 to TRBJ2-3, with a weak D call TRBD2 (5 bases). Germline CDR1 is MNHEY and CDR2 is SVGEGT. This CDR3 is built from 14 residues. Trimming took 5 bases from V and 0 from J, leaving 9 bases between them. CDR3 nucleotide sequence: TGTGCCAGCAGTCGGCGGGTTAGCACAGATACGCAGTATTTT. Its translation is CASSRRVSTDTQYF.

The chain carries TRBV7-9 and TRBJ1-2; 7 positions match TRBD1. Germline lookup yields CDR1 SEHNR and CDR2 FQNEAQ (reference sequence). Trimming took 4 bases from V and 6 from J; bases not matched to a gene: 8. The length of the CDR3 is 14 residues. The CDR3 nucleotides are TGTGCCAGCAGCTCACCCGGGACAGATGATGGCTACACCTTC. Its translation is CASSSPGTDDGYTF.

The V and J genes are TRBV5-6 and TRBJ1-2, with D possibly being TRBD1 (5 bases). The length of the CDR3 is 13 residues. Germline V CDR1 and CDR2: SGHDT, YYEEEE. V lost 5 bases to trimming and J lost 4 bases, with 12 bases between them. CDR3 bases: TGTGCCAGCAGACTTCAGGGTGTCTATGGCTACACCTTC. It is translated as CASRLQGVYGYTF.

This chain uses TRBV11-2 with TRBJ2-7; 8 bases match TRBD1. CDR1 SGHAT and CDR2 FQNNGV come from the germline V gene. This CDR3 has 14 residues. V dropped 2 bases and J dropped 6; count of bases not matched to a gene: 6. This CDR3 reads CASSLSQGVGEQYF. For the CDR3, the DNA is TGTGCCAGCAGCTTATCACAGGGGGTAGGCGAGCAGTACTTC.

Comment on this clone: One end of the junction fails to match germline, which may point to a read error. The rearrangement uses TRBV3-1 (or the pseudogene TRBV3-2) and TRBJ2-7; tentative D call: TRBD1 (6 bases). Germline CDR1 reads LGHDT; CDR2 reads YNNKEL (reference sequence). This CDR3 contains 15 residues. DNA of the CDR3: TGTGCCAGCAGCCAAACAAACAGGGACCCGGGACGAAAGAACTTC. Its protein product is CASSQTNRDPGRKNF.

The chain uses TRBV7-2 and TRBJ2-1; no reliable D call. CDR1 and CDR2 from the germline V gene are SGHTA and FQGNSA. The CDR3 loop spans 14 amino acids. Trimming shortened V by 0 bases and J by 5 bases, and 8 bases separated the two germline ends. The CDR3 DNA reads as TGTGCCAGCAGCTTAGCGTGGCAGAACAATGAGCAGTTCTTC. Translated, it gives CASSLAWQNNEQFF. Full variable domain (missing parts from reference TRBV7-2 and TRBJ2-1): GAGVSQSPSNKVTEKGKDVELRCDPISGHTALYWYRQSLGQGLEFLIYFQGNSAPDKSGLPSDRFSAERTGGSVSTLTIQRTQQEDSAVYLCASSLAWQNNEQFFGPGTRLTVL.

This clone appeared once. The chain joins TRBV7-2 to TRBJ2-7; 7 positions agree with TRBD2. After removal of 1 base from V and 2 bases from J, the junction contained 8 bases not matched to a gene. The germline gives CDR1 SGHTA, CDR2 FQGNSA. CDR3 size: 16 residues. The CDR3 DNA reads TGTGCCAGCAGCTTAGTTCGGGGGGTGCCTACCTACGAGCAGTACTTC. This codes for CASSLVRGVPTYEQYF.

The chain uses TRBV20-1 and TRBJ1-2; tentatively, D is TRBD1 (6 bases). Trimming shortened V by 5 bases and J by 6 bases, and 10 bases separated the two germline ends. This CDR3 contains 11 residues. CDR1 and CDR2 (germline): DFQATT, SNEGSKA (reference sequence). In nucleotides, the CDR3 is TGCAGTGCTCCTAGACAGGATGGCTACACCTTC. This encodes CSAPRQDGYTF.

The rearrangement uses TRBV9 and TRBJ1-2; TRBD1 agrees at 7 bases. This CDR3 contains 14 residues. V was pared by 0 bases and J by 3 bases, with 2 bases of the junction left unmatched. Germline V lookup: CDR1 SGDLS, CDR2 YYNGEE. The CDR3 region is CASSVGQGYYGYTF. For the CDR3, the DNA is TGTGCCAGCAGCGTAGGACAGGGTTACTATGGCTACACCTTC.

This chain connects TRBV11-2 to TRBJ1-5; no firm D call. The germline V gene encodes CDR1 SGHAT and CDR2 FQNNGV. CDR3 size: 13 residues. Trimming cost V 5 bases and J 2 bases, with 7 bases left between them. The CDR3 reads CASSPGGNQPQHF. The CDR3 nucleotides are TGTGCCAGCAGCCCCGGGGGCAATCAGCCCCAGCATTTT.